This T cell receptor (beta chain) originates from a study of T-cell memory formation after mild COVID-19. Constant-segment-primed 5'RACE gave TCR alpha and TCR beta cDNA libraries with sample barcodes and UMIs. TCRdb recomputed calls from the 5' RACE reads with MiXCR, one row per CDR3 protein. The data show 150,000 to 200,000 distinct CDR3 sequences, 11% seen once. The J segment lost 3 bases and the V segment lost 7 bases, leaving 10 bases of the junction unmatched. Germline-derived CDR1 and CDR2 are MNHEY and SVGEGT. The CDR3 sequence is 16 residues long. Sequences were obtained from PBMCs or a T cell subset sorted from them (not recorded which). This receptor was obtained from a man younger than 35 who had mild COVID-19 (a few samples of this study predate the infection). Cell type and time point are not known. The V gene is TRBV6-2 or TRBV6-3, the J gene TRBJ2-5; 11 bases agree with TRBD2. The CDR3 sequence: CASTDWVAGGKETQYF. CDR3 nucleotides: TGTGCCAGCACCGACTGGGTAGCGGGGGGGAAAGAGACCCAGTACTTC.